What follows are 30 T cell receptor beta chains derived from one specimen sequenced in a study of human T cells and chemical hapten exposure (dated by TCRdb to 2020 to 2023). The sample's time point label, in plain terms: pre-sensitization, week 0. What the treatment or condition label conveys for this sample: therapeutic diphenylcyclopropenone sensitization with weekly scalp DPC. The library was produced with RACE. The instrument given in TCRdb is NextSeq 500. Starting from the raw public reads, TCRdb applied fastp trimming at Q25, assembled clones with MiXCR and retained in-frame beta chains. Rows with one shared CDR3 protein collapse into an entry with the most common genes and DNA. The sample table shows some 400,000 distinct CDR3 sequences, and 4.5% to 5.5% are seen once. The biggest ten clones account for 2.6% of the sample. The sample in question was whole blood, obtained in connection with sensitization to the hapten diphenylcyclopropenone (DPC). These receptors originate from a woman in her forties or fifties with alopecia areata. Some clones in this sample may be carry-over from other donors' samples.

The CDR3 protein is CATSTETRDTGELFF. In DNA form, the CDR3 reads TGTGCCACCTCCACGGAAACCAGGGACACCGGGGAGCTGTTTTTT. The gene calls are TRBV18 and TRBJ2-2; D may be TRBD1 (5 bases). Looked up from germline, CDR1 is KGHSH and CDR2 is LQKENI. Between the trimmed V and J ends, which lost 10 bases and 3 bases, there was a span of 18 bases. This CDR3 spans 15 amino acids.

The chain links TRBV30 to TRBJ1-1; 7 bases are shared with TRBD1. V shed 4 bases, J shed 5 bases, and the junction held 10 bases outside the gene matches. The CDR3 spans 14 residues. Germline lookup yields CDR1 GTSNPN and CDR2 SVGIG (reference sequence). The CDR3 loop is CAWNTAGGFTEAFF. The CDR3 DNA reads TGTGCCTGGAATACGGCAGGGGGTTTTACTGAAGCTTTCTTT.

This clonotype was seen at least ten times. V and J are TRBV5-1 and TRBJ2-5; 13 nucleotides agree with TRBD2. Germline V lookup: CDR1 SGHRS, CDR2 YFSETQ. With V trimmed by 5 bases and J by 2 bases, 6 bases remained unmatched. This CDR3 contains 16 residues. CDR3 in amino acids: CASRIPGLAGQETQYF. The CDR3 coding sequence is TGCGCCAGCAGGATCCCGGGACTAGCGGGACAAGAGACCCAGTACTTC.

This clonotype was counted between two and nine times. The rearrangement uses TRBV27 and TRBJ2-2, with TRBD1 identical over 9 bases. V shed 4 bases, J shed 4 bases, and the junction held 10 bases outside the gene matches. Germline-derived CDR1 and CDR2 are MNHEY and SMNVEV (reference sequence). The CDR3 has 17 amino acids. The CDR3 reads CASSSYGQGIGTGELFF. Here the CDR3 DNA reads TGTGCCAGCAGTTCTTACGGACAGGGGATCGGCACCGGGGAGCTGTTTTTT.

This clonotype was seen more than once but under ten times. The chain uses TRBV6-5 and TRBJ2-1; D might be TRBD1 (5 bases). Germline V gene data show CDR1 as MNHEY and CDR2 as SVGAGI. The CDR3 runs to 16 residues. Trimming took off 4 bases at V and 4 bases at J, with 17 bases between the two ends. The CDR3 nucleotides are TGTGCCAGCAGTTCCACAGGTAGCTGGCCTTACAATGAGCAGTTCTTC. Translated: CASSSTGSWPYNEQFF.

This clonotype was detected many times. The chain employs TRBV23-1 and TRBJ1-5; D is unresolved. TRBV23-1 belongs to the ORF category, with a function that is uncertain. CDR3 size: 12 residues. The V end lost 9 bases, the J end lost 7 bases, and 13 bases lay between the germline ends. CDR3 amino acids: CARFTGRQPQHF. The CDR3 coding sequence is TGCGCCAGATTCACGGGGAGGCAGCCCCAGCATTTT.

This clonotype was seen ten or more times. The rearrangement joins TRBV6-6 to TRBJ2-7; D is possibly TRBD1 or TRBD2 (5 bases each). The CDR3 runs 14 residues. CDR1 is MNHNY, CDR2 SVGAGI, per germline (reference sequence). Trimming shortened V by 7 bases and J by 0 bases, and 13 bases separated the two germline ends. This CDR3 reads CASTGTDGSYEQYF. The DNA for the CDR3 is TGTGCCAGCACTGGGACCGACGGCTCCTACGAGCAGTACTTC.

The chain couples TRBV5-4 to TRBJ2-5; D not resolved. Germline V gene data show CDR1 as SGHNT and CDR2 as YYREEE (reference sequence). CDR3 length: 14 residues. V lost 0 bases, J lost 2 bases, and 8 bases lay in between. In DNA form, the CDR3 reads TGTGCCAGCAGCTTGGCCCAGAATCAAGAGACCCAGTACTTC. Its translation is CASSLAQNQETQYF.

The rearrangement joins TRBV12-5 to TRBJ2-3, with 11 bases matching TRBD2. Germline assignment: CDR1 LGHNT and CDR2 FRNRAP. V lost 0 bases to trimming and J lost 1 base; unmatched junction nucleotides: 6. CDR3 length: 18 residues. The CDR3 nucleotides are TGTGCTAGTGGTTTGGTAACCCTGACTAGCGGGGGCACAGATACGCAGTATTTT. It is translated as CASGLVTLTSGGTDTQYF.

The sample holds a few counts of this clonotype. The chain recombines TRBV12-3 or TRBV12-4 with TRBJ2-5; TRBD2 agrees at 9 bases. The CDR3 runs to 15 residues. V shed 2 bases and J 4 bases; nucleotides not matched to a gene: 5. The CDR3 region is CASSLTLAGAETQYF. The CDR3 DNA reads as TGTGCCAGCAGTTTAACATTAGCGGGAGCAGAGACCCAGTACTTC.

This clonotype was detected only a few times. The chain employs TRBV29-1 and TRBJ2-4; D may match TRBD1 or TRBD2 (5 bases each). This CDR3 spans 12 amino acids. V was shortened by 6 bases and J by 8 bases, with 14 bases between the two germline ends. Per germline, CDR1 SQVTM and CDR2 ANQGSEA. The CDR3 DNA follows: TGCAGCGTGGGGACGGGTAGACACATTCAGTACTTC. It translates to CSVGTGRHIQYF.

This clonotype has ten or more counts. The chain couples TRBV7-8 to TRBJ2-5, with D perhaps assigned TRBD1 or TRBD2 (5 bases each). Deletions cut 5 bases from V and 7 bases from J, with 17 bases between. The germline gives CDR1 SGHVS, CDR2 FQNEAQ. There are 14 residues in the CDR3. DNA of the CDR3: TGTGCCAGCAGCCCGGTCCGGATTGGGGGGACCCAGTACTTC. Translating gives CASSPVRIGGTQYF.

The CDR3, as DNA: TGTGCCAGCAGTTATACCCCACTAGCGGGAGGAATCGCAGATACGCAGTATTTT. Protein product: CASSYTPLAGGIADTQYF. The rearrangement links TRBV6-2 or TRBV6-3 to TRBJ2-3, with TRBD2 identical over 12 bases. The germline V gene has CDR1 MNHEY and CDR2 SVGEGT. CDR3 size: 18 residues. The J segment lost 4 bases and the V segment lost 3 bases, leaving 11 bases of the junction unmatched.

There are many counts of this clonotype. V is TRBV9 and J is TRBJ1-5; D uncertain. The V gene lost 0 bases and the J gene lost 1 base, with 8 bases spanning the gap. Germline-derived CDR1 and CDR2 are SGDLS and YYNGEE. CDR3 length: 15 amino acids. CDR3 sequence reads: CASSVGGISNQPQHF. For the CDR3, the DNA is TGTGCCAGCAGCGTAGGAGGGATCAGCAATCAGCCCCAGCATTTT.

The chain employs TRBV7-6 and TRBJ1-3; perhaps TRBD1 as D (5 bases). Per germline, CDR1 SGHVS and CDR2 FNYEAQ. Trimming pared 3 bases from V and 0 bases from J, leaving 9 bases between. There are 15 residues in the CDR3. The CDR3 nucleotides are TGTGCCAGCAGCTTGGGACTGGGCTCTGGAAACACCATATATTTT. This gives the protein CASSLGLGSGNTIYF.

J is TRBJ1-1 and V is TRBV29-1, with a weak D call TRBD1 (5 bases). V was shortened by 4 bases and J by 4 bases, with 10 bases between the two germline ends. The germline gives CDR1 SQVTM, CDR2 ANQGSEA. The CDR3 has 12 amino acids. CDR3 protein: CSVGEGRTEAFF. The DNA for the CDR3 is TGCAGCGTTGGTGAGGGGCGCACTGAAGCTTTCTTT.

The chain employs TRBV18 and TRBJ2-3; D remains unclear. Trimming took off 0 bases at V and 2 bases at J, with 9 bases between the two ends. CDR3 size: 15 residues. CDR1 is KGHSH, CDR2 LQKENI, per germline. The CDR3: CASSPPSQITDTQYF. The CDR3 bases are TGTGCCAGCTCACCACCATCCCAGATCACAGATACGCAGTATTTT.

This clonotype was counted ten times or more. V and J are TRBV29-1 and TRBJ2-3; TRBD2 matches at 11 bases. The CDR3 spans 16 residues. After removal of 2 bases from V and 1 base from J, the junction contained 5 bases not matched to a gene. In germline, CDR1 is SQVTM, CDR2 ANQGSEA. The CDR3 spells CSVELAGGWGTDTQYF. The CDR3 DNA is TGCAGCGTTGAACTAGCGGGAGGTTGGGGCACAGATACGCAGTATTTT.

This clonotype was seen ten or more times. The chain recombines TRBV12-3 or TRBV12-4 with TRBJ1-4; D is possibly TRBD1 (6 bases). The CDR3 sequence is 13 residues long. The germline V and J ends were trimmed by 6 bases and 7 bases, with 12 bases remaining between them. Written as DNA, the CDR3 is TGTGCCAGCAGCTTACAGGGTGGTGAAAAACTGTTTTTT. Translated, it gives CASSLQGGEKLFF.

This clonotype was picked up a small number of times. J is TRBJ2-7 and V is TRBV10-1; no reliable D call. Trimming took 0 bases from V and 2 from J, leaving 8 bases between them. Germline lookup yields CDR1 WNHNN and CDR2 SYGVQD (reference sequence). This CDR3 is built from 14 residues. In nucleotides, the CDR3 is TGCGCCAGCAGTGAGTCGTACGCCCCCTACGAGCAGTACTTC. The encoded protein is CASSESYAPYEQYF.

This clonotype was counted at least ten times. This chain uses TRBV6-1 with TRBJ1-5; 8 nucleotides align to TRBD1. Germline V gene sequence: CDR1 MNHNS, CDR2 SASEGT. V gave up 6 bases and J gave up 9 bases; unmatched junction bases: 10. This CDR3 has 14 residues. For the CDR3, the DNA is TGTGCCAGCAGAGGACAGGGAATAGAGCCGCCCCAGCATTTT. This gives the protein CASRGQGIEPPQHF.

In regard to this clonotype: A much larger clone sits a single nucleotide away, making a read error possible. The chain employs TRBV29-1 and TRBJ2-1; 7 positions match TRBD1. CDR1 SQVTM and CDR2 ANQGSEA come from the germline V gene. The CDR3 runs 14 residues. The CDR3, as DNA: TGCTGCGTCGCCCGGATCGGGACAGACAATGAGCAGTTCTTC. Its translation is CCVARIGTDNEQFF.

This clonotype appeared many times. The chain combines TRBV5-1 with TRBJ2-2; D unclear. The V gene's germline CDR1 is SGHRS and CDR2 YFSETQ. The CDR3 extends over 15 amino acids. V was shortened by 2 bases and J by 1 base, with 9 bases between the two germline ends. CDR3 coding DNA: TGCGCCAGCAGCTTCCGGACCGTGAACACCGGGGAGCTGTTTTTT. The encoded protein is CASSFRTVNTGELFF.

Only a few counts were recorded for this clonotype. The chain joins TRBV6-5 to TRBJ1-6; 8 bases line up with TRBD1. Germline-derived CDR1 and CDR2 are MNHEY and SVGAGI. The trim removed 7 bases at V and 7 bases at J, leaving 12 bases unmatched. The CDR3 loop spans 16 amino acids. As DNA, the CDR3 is TGTGCCAGCACCTACGGAGGGACAGGCGGCAATTCACCCCTCCACTTT. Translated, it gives CASTYGGTGGNSPLHF.

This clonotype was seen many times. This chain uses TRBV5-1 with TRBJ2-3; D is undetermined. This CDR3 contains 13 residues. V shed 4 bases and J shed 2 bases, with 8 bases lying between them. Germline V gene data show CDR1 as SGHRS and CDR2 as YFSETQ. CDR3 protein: CASSGSPTDTQYF. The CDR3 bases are TGCGCCAGCAGCGGGTCTCCCACAGATACGCAGTATTTT.

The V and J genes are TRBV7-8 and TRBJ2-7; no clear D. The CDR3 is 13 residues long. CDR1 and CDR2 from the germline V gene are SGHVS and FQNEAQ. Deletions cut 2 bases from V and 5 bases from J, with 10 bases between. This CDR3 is CASSLNIPDEQYF. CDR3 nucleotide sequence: TGTGCCAGCAGCTTAAATATTCCGGACGAGCAGTACTTC.

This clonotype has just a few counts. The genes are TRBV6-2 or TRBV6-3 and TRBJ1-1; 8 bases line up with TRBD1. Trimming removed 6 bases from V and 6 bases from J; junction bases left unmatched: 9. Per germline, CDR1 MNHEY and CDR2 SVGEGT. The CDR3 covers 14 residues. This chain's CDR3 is CASSLTGGRPEAFF. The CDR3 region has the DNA TGTGCCAGCAGCCTAACAGGGGGGAGGCCTGAAGCTTTCTTT.

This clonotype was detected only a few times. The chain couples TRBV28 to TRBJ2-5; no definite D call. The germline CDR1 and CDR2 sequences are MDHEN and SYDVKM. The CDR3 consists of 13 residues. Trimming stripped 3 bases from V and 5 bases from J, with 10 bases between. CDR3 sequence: CASSFPGPETQYF. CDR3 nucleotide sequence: TGTGCCAGCAGTTTTCCAGGTCCGGAGACCCAGTACTTC.

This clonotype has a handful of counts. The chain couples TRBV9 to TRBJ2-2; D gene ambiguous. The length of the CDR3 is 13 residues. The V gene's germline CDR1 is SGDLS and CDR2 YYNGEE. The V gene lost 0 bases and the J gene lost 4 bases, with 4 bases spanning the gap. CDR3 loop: CASSVDPTGELFF. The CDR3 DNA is TGTGCCAGCAGCGTAGACCCCACCGGGGAGCTGTTTTTT. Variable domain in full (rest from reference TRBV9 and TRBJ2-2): DSGVTQTPKHLITATGQRVTLRCSPRSGDLSVYWYQQSLDQGLQFLIQYYNGEERAKGNILERFSAQQFPDLHSELNLSSLELGDSALYFCASSVDPTGELFFGEGSRLTVL.

The CDR3 loop is CASSPTLGTGGQPQHF. The CDR3, as DNA: TGTGCCAGCAGTCCCACGTTGGGGACAGGGGGACAGCCCCAGCATTTT. The rearrangement links TRBV12-3 or TRBV12-4 to TRBJ1-5, with 11 bases lining up with TRBD1. The J segment lost 7 bases and the V segment lost 5 bases, leaving 10 bases of the junction unmatched. The CDR3 runs 16 residues.